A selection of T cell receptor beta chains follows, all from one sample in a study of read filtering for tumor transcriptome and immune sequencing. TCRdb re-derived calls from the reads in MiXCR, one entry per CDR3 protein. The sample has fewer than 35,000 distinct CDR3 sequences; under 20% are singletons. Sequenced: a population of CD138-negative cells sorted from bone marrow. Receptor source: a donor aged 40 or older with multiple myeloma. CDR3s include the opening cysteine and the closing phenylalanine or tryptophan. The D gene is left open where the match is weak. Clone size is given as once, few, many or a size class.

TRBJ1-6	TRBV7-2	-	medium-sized	CASSLGVSSYNSPLHF	TGTGCCAGCAGCTTGGGTGTGAGCTCCTATAATTCACCCCTCCACTTT
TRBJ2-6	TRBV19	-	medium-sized	CASSPAFRDSGANVLTF	TGTGCCAGTAGCCCGGCATTCAGGGACTCCGGGGCCAACGTCCTGACTTTC
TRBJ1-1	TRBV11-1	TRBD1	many	CASSHDRDTEAFF	TGTGCCAGCAGCCACGACAGGGACACTGAAGCTTTCTTT
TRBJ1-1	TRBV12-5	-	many	CASGLGMNTEAFF	TGTGCTAGTGGTTTGGGAATGAACACTGAAGCTTTCTTT
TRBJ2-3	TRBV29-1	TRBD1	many	CSVVTGGWADTQYF	TGCAGCGTCGTAACAGGGGGTTGGGCAGATACGCAGTATTTT
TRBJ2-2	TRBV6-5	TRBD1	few	CASSSGQASGTGELLF	TGTGCCAGCAGTTCGGGACAGGCCTCGGGGACCGGGGAGCTGCTTTTT
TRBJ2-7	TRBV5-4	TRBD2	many	CASSRGEAYEQYF	TGTGCCAGCAGTCGGGGGGAGGCCTACGAGCAGTACTTC
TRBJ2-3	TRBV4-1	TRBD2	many	CASSQGRTSGRLGGTDTQYF	TGCGCCAGCAGCCAAGGAAGGACTAGCGGGAGACTGGGTGGCACAGATACGCAGTATTTT
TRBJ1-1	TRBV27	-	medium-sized	CASSWADYTEAFF	TGTGCCAGCAGTTGGGCGGATTACACTGAAGCTTTCTTT
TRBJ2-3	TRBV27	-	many	CASSSPRSSDDTQYF	TGTGCCAGCAGTTCTCCTCGTTCAAGCGACGATACGCAGTATTTT
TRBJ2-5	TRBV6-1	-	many	CASSEAGGGRETQYF	TGTGCCAGCAGTGAGGCTGGGGGGGGGCGGGAGACCCAGTACTTC
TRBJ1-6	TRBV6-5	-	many	CASSYSSAPNSPLHF	TGTGCCAGCAGTTACTCTTCAGCCCCTAATTCACCCCTCCACTTT
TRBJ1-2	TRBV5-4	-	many	CASSLVQGRGYTF	TGTGCCAGCAGCTTGGTGCAGGGACGTGGCTACACCTTC
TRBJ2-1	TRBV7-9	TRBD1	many	CASSLSPGQAYNEQFF	TGTGCCAGCAGCTTGTCGCCGGGACAGGCCTACAATGAGCAGTTCTTC
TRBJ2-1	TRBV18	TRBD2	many	CASSPAGGLDDEQFF	TGTGCCAGCTCACCTGCGGGGGGCCTAGACGATGAGCAGTTCTTC
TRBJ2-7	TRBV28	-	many	CASSFRGEQYF	TGTGCCAGCAGTTTTCGGGGGGAGCAGTACTTC
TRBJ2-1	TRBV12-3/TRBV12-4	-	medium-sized	CASSLVATAHEQFF	TGTGCCAGCAGTTTAGTAGCGACAGCACATGAGCAGTTCTTC